The rows below give T cell receptor beta chains drawn from one sample of a study of T cell responses to AZD1222 COVID-19 vaccine. Clones were read by immunoSEQ multiplex PCR, and TCRdb kept only the in-frame ones, dropping some. The sample yields approximately 110,000 clones, roughly 90% seen once. The sequences come from peripheral blood, collected on day 0 of AZD1222 vaccination. Every receptor here comes from an adult in good health. Both conserved end residues are part of each CDR3. The order of the fields is D gene, V gene, clone size, J gene, CDR3 protein, CDR3 DNA. D genes are given only for firm matches. Clone size, where shown, is once, few, many, or a class for clones that have expanded.

d_call: TRBD2; v_call: TRBV7-9; clone_size: NA; j_call: TRBJ2-2; cdr3_aa: CASRAGTSNTGELFF; cdr3_nt: TGTGCCAGCAGGGCCGGGACTAGCAACACCGGGGAGCTGTTTTTT
d_call: NA; v_call: TRBV28; clone_size: NA; j_call: TRBJ2-1; cdr3_aa: CASSSTYNEQFF; cdr3_nt: TGTGCCAGCAGCTCAACCTACAATGAGCAGTTCTTC
d_call: NA; v_call: TRBV6-2/TRBV6-3; clone_size: NA; j_call: TRBJ2-7; cdr3_aa: CASSTGRTSYEQYF; cdr3_nt: TGTGCCAGCAGTACAGGGAGAACCTCCTACGAGCAGTACTTC
d_call: NA; v_call: TRBV30; clone_size: NA; j_call: TRBJ2-7; cdr3_aa: CAWKVGHSYEQYF; cdr3_nt: TGTGCCTGGAAGGTAGGGCACTCCTACGAGCAGTACTTC
d_call: TRBD2; v_call: TRBV5-1; clone_size: NA; j_call: TRBJ2-7; cdr3_aa: CASSLSGRDEQYF; cdr3_nt: TGCGCCAGCAGCTTGAGCGGGAGGGACGAGCAGTACTTC
d_call: TRBD1; v_call: TRBV15; clone_size: NA; j_call: TRBJ1-5; cdr3_aa: CATSRNTGELHQPQHF; cdr3_nt: TGTGCCACCAGCAGAAACACAGGGGAGTTGCATCAGCCCCAGCATTTT
d_call: TRBD2; v_call: TRBV7-9; clone_size: NA; j_call: TRBJ2-2; cdr3_aa: CASRGLAGGTGELFF; cdr3_nt: TGTGCCAGCAGGGGACTAGCGGGAGGCACCGGGGAGCTGTTTTTT
d_call: TRBD1; v_call: TRBV3-1/TRBV3-2; clone_size: NA; j_call: TRBJ2-7; cdr3_aa: CASKQGGSYEQYF; cdr3_nt: TGTGCCAGCAAACAGGGGGGCTCCTACGAGCAGTACTTC
d_call: NA; v_call: TRBV5-1; clone_size: NA; j_call: TRBJ1-1; cdr3_aa: CASSRSGTEAFF; cdr3_nt: TGCGCCAGCAGCCGCTCGGGAACTGAAGCTTTCTTT
d_call: NA; v_call: TRBV6-5; clone_size: NA; j_call: TRBJ1-4; cdr3_aa: CASSYSSGTLNEKLFF; cdr3_nt: TGTGCCAGCAGTTACTCGTCAGGGACCCTAAATGAAAAACTGTTTTTT
d_call: NA; v_call: TRBV3-1/TRBV3-2; clone_size: NA; j_call: TRBJ1-2; cdr3_aa: CASTPGGSSGYTF; cdr3_nt: TGTGCCAGCACCCCCGGGGGCTCGTCCGGCTACACCTTC
d_call: NA; v_call: TRBV15; clone_size: once; j_call: TRBJ1-2; cdr3_aa: CATSGPRGYGYTF; cdr3_nt: TGTGCCACCAGCGGACCCCGGGGATACGGCTACACCTTC
d_call: NA; v_call: TRBV21-1; clone_size: NA; j_call: TRBJ1-2; cdr3_aa: CASSTPVGALNYGYTF; cdr3_nt: TGTGCCAGCAGCACCCCGGTGGGGGCGTTGAACTATGGCTACACCTTC
d_call: NA; v_call: TRBV29-1; clone_size: NA; j_call: TRBJ2-3; cdr3_aa: CSVPTKKGPDTQYF; cdr3_nt: TGCAGCGTCCCGACCAAGAAAGGCCCAGATACGCAGTATTTT
d_call: NA; v_call: TRBV19; clone_size: NA; j_call: TRBJ1-1; cdr3_aa: CASSIGGVESEAFF; cdr3_nt: TGTGCCAGTAGTATCGGGGGTGTGGAGAGCGAAGCTTTCTTT
d_call: NA; v_call: TRBV7-9; clone_size: NA; j_call: TRBJ2-5; cdr3_aa: CASSVTGLGAETQYF; cdr3_nt: TGTGCCAGCAGCGTTACAGGGCTTGGGGCGGAGACCCAGTACTTC
d_call: NA; v_call: TRBV20-1; clone_size: once; j_call: TRBJ2-7; cdr3_aa: CSVVGSYEQYF; cdr3_nt: TGCAGTGTAGTGGGCTCCTACGAGCAGTACTTC
d_call: TRBD1; v_call: TRBV27; clone_size: NA; j_call: TRBJ2-7; cdr3_aa: CASSSQTGSEQYF; cdr3_nt: TGTGCCAGCAGTTCCCAGACAGGGTCGGAGCAGTACTTC
d_call: TRBD2; v_call: TRBV5-1; clone_size: NA; j_call: TRBJ2-1; cdr3_aa: CASSLGLAGGKYNEQFF; cdr3_nt: TGCGCCAGCAGCTTGGGATTAGCGGGGGGCAAGTACAATGAGCAGTTCTTC
d_call: TRBD2; v_call: TRBV14; clone_size: NA; j_call: TRBJ2-1; cdr3_aa: CASSQDVLAGEYNEQFF; cdr3_nt: TGTGCCAGCAGCCAAGATGTCCTAGCGGGGGAATACAATGAGCAGTTCTTC
d_call: TRBD2; v_call: TRBV20-1; clone_size: NA; j_call: TRBJ2-3; cdr3_aa: CGGGDGRSQYF; cdr3_nt: TGCGGGGGGGGAGACGGACGCAGCCAGTATTTT
d_call: NA; v_call: TRBV29-1; clone_size: NA; j_call: TRBJ2-7; cdr3_aa: CSGEVQGYEQYF; cdr3_nt: TGCAGCGGCGAAGTGCAGGGCTACGAGCAGTACTTC
d_call: TRBD1; v_call: TRBV5-6; clone_size: NA; j_call: TRBJ1-5; cdr3_aa: CASSSTGGGQPQHF; cdr3_nt: TGTGCCAGCAGCTCGACAGGGGGCGGTCAGCCCCAGCATTTT
d_call: TRBD1; v_call: TRBV11-2; clone_size: NA; j_call: TRBJ1-5; cdr3_aa: CASSLGQGPQPQHF; cdr3_nt: TGTGCCAGCAGCTTAGGACAGGGCCCTCAGCCCCAGCATTTT
d_call: NA; v_call: TRBV19; clone_size: NA; j_call: TRBJ2-3; cdr3_aa: CASSIGGSIDTQYF; cdr3_nt: TGTGCCAGTAGTATAGGTGGGAGTATAGATACGCAGTATTTT
d_call: NA; v_call: TRBV7-9; clone_size: NA; j_call: TRBJ1-2; cdr3_aa: CASSLGVHGYTF; cdr3_nt: TGTGCCAGCAGCTTAGGGGTTCATGGCTACACCTTC
d_call: NA; v_call: TRBV2; clone_size: NA; j_call: TRBJ1-1; cdr3_aa: CAGHRDGNTEAFF; cdr3_nt: TGTGCCGGACACCGGGACGGAAACACTGAAGCTTTCTTT
d_call: NA; v_call: TRBV3-1/TRBV3-2; clone_size: few; j_call: TRBJ1-1; cdr3_aa: CASSQLRGIMNTEAFF; cdr3_nt: TGTGCCAGCAGCCAACTCCGCGGCATCATGAACACTGAAGCTTTCTTT
d_call: TRBD1; v_call: TRBV18; clone_size: NA; j_call: TRBJ1-4; cdr3_aa: CASSPTGPGQGYEKLFF; cdr3_nt: TGTGCCAGCTCACCAACCGGCCCGGGACAGGGGTATGAAAAACTGTTTTTT
d_call: TRBD1; v_call: TRBV30; clone_size: NA; j_call: TRBJ1-1; cdr3_aa: CAWSPGQGRGNTEAFF; cdr3_nt: TGTGCCTGGAGTCCGGGACAGGGGCGGGGGAACACTGAAGCTTTCTTT
d_call: NA; v_call: TRBV9; clone_size: few; j_call: TRBJ2-1; cdr3_aa: CASSVDGSTYNEQFF; cdr3_nt: TGTGCCAGCAGCGTAGACGGTAGCACCTACAATGAGCAGTTCTTC
d_call: TRBD1; v_call: TRBV6-5; clone_size: NA; j_call: TRBJ1-6; cdr3_aa: CASSQTGYNSPLHF; cdr3_nt: TGTGCCAGCAGCCAGACAGGGTATAATTCACCCCTCCACTTT
d_call: TRBD1; v_call: TRBV11-2; clone_size: NA; j_call: TRBJ2-6; cdr3_aa: CASSPTAGGRSGANVLTF; cdr3_nt: TGTGCCAGCAGCCCCACGGCAGGGGGACGCTCTGGGGCCAACGTCCTGACTTTC
d_call: NA; v_call: TRBV30; clone_size: NA; j_call: TRBJ1-1; cdr3_aa: CAWSIQEGTEAFF; cdr3_nt: TGTGCCTGGAGTATACAGGAGGGGACTGAAGCTTTCTTT
d_call: NA; v_call: TRBV14; clone_size: once; j_call: TRBJ2-7; cdr3_aa: CASSGGGVIPYEQYF; cdr3_nt: TGTGCCAGCAGTGGGGGGGGCGTCATCCCCTACGAGCAGTACTTC
d_call: TRBD1; v_call: TRBV7-9; clone_size: many; j_call: TRBJ2-7; cdr3_aa: CASSFPRDRGHYEQYF; cdr3_nt: TGTGCCAGCAGCTTCCCCCGGGACAGGGGGCACTACGAGCAGTACTTC